This section outlines one TCR beta chain sequence together with its context. The germline V gene encodes CDR1 SNHLY and CDR2 FYNNEI. The CDR3 runs 14 residues. The J segment lost 5 bases and the V segment lost 6 bases, leaving 3 bases of the junction unmatched. The sample originates from a study of blood T cell repertoires in COVID-19. Study-level information: Researchers got acute and convalescent COVID-19 samples from the United States, Italy and Spain. PBMCs, B-cell-depleted T cells, or T cells were the source of the cDNA or gDNA that made up the material.

Clones were sequenced by immunoSEQ multiplex PCR, and TCRdb holds only the in-frame ones, with some missing. The sample holds approximately 140,000 clones, about 90% seen once. The V gene is TRBV2, the J gene TRBJ2-1, with 11 positions matching TRBD2. Material for sequencing was peripheral blood. This receptor was identified in a man older than 75 with acute or convalescent COVID-19. The CDR3 DNA reads as TGTGCCAGCAGGGGACTAGCGGCCCACAATGAGCAGTTCTTC. Translated: CASRGLAAHNEQFF.